These 11 T cell receptor beta chains came from one sample sequenced in a study of PD-L1 blockade in urothelial cancer. Assay used: immunoSEQ multiplex PCR; TCRdb lists only in-frame clones, some missing. Among about 100,000 clones, over 80% were seen once, and the ten largest hold around 0.92%. This material consisted of PBMCs, taken around atezolizumab (anti-PD-L1) treatment. The receptors here all came from a woman older than 75 with urothelial cancer.

This chain links TRBV27 with TRBJ2-1, with 11 positions matching TRBD2. CDR1 and CDR2 (germline): MNHEY, SMNVEV (reference sequence). With 7 bases clipped from V and 5 bases from J, the junction kept 7 bases outside the gene matches. The length of the CDR3 is 15 residues. CDR3 sequence reads: CASTPGLAANNEQFF. The CDR3 DNA reads TGTGCCAGCACCCCGGGACTAGCGGCTAACAATGAGCAGTTCTTC.

The CDR3 DNA is TGTGCCAGCAGCGGGATAAACTATGGCTACACCTTC. Amino acids: CASSGINYGYTF. J is TRBJ1-2 and V is TRBV28, with D unresolved. Trimming left V 6 bases short and J 2 bases short, with 7 bases between. Germline V gene sequence: CDR1 MDHEN, CDR2 SYDVKM. The CDR3 extends over 12 amino acids.

J is TRBJ1-2 and V is TRBV28, with 9 bases aligning to TRBD1. Germline loops: CDR1 MDHEN, CDR2 SYDVKM. CDR3 size: 15 residues. Trimming took 6 bases from V and 7 from J; bases not matched to a gene: 12. The CDR3 nucleotides are TGTGCCAGCAGCTACCAACCGGGACAGGGATCTGGCTACACCTTC. Translated: CASSYQPGQGSGYTF.

This clone was seen once. The chain is built from TRBV7-8 and TRBJ2-7; a possible D gene is TRBD2 (5 bases). The CDR3 consists of 14 residues. V gave up 5 bases and J gave up 3 bases, with 14 bases separating them. Germline lookup yields CDR1 SGHVS and CDR2 FQNEAQ. The CDR3 here is CASSPPGVHYEQYF. CDR3 DNA sequence: TGTGCCAGCAGCCCCCCCGGGGTCCACTACGAGCAGTACTTC.

The genes are TRBV5-6 and TRBJ2-1; 11 bases align to TRBD2. Germline CDR1 SGHDT, CDR2 YYEEEE. The CDR3 has 16 residues. J lost 8 bases, V lost 0 bases, and 7 bases had no gene match. The DNA of the CDR3 is TGTGCCAGCAGCTTGGAGAGTAGCGGGAGGGGGGATGAGCAGTTCTTC. Translated: CASSLESSGRGDEQFF.

The chain recombines TRBV7-2 with TRBJ2-7; 11 nucleotides agree with TRBD2. V lost 0 bases, J lost 7 bases, and 8 bases stayed unmatched. There are 16 residues in the CDR3. The germline V gene has CDR1 SGHTA and CDR2 FQGNSA. In DNA form, the CDR3 reads TGTGCCAGCAGCTTAGCTGGGCTAGCGGGAGGTATAGAGCAGTACTTC. Its protein product is CASSLAGLAGGIEQYF.

The chain joins TRBV6-1 to TRBJ2-2; 8 nucleotides align to TRBD1. Germline V gives CDR1 MNHNS, CDR2 SASEGT. This CDR3 has 13 amino acids. V was clipped by 4 bases and J by 6 bases; unmatched bases: 1. Here the CDR3 DNA reads TGTGCCAGCAGTGCGACAGGGGCCGGGGAGCTGTTTTTT. Translating it yields CASSATGAGELFF.

J is TRBJ1-3 and V is TRBV28, with TRBD1 as a possible D gene (6 bases). Trimming shortened V by 7 bases and J by 2 bases, and 12 bases separated the two germline ends. The CDR3 runs 14 residues. CDR1 is MDHEN, CDR2 SYDVKM, per germline. The CDR3 DNA sequence: TGTGCCAGCAAGGGGGATAAGGCTGGAAACACCATATATTTT. This encodes CASKGDKAGNTIYF.

The table lists this clone with a count of one. The rearrangement joins TRBV2 to TRBJ1-1; no firm D call. Trimming removed 2 bases from V and 4 bases from J, with 11 bases in between. Germline V CDR1 and CDR2: SNHLY, FYNNEI. The CDR3 covers 14 residues. DNA of the CDR3: TGTGCCAGCAGTGAATTAGCCCTGGGCACTGAAGCTTTCTTT. Protein sequence: CASSELALGTEAFF.

The chain is built from TRBV5-1 and TRBJ1-2; TRBD1 matches 9 bases. The CDR3 has 14 residues. J gave up 3 bases and V 4 bases, and 4 bases lay outside the gene matches. Germline V gene data show CDR1 as SGHRS and CDR2 as YFSETQ. CDR3 sequence (DNA): TGCGCCAGCAGCCTACAGGGGGCGGACTATGGCTACACCTTC. Its protein product is CASSLQGADYGYTF.

The chain uses TRBV19 and TRBJ2-2, with D possibly matching TRBD2 (5 bases). V dropped 7 bases and J dropped 0 bases, with 9 bases sitting between them. This CDR3 is built from 14 residues. Germline V CDR1 and CDR2: LNHDA, SQIVND (reference sequence). The CDR3: CASTRTANTGELFF. CDR3 coding DNA: TGTGCCAGTACCAGGACTGCGAACACCGGGGAGCTGTTTTTT.